The 21 T cell receptor beta chains below were found in one sample sequenced in a study of blood T cell repertoires in COVID-19. Generated by immunoSEQ multiplex PCR, the TCRdb table keeps only in-frame clones and is missing some. The data contain over 300,000 clones, more than 75% of them singletons. Sequencing was carried out using PBMCs or T cells enriched from blood (not recorded which). All receptors come from a young woman who had recovered from COVID-19.

This chain links TRBV2 with TRBJ1-5; no definite D call. Trimming removed 3 bases at V and 11 bases at J, with 20 bases between. CDR1 SNHLY and CDR2 FYNNEI come from the germline V gene. The CDR3 spans 15 residues. The CDR3 loop is CASSDGPLTPGAQHF. CDR3 sequence (DNA): TGTGCCAGCAGTGATGGGCCCTTAACACCCGGGGCCCAGCATTTT.

This clone was recorded a few times. The rearrangement uses TRBV2 and TRBJ2-5, with TRBD1 matching over 9 bases. This CDR3 comprises 15 residues. The germline V gene encodes CDR1 SNHLY and CDR2 FYNNEI. V lost 6 bases to trimming and J lost 4 bases; unmatched junction nucleotides: 9. CDR3 amino acids: CASRGNRGPRETQYF. CDR3 sequence (DNA): TGTGCCAGCAGGGGCAACAGGGGGCCCAGAGAGACCCAGTACTTC.

The sample holds one count of this clone. The V gene is TRBV28, the J gene TRBJ1-2; 10 nucleotides align to TRBD1. The V and J ends lost 5 bases and 5 bases, in that order; junction bases with no gene match: 5. The CDR3 consists of 14 residues. In germline, CDR1 is MDHEN, CDR2 SYDVKM. The CDR3 loop reads CASSAGQGKYGYTF. CDR3 coding DNA: TGTGCCAGCAGTGCGGGACAGGGGAAGTATGGCTACACCTTC.

The table lists this clone with a count of one. This chain links TRBV10-1 with TRBJ1-1; 10 bases map to TRBD1. Germline trimming cut 3 bases from V and 4 bases from J; bases unmatched to any gene: 2. This CDR3 is 14 amino acids long. In germline, CDR1 is WNHNN, CDR2 SYGVQD (reference sequence). CDR3 in amino acids: CASSERTGGTEAFF. The CDR3 DNA follows: TGCGCCAGCAGTGAAAGGACAGGGGGCACTGAAGCTTTCTTT.

The chain links TRBV7-9 to TRBJ2-7; maybe TRBD2 (6 bases). Germline V gives CDR1 SEHNR, CDR2 FQNEAQ (reference sequence). V was pared by 5 bases and J by 5 bases, with 13 bases between. This CDR3 has 13 amino acids. The CDR3 is CASSRPSGDEQYF. CDR3 nucleotides: TGTGCCAGCAGCCGACCGTCGGGGGACGAGCAGTACTTC.

This sequence joins TRBV27 and TRBJ2-7; TRBD2 might be the D (7 bases). V was shortened by 5 bases and J by 3 bases, with 17 bases between the two germline ends. Per the germline V gene, CDR1 is MNHEY and CDR2 is SMNVEV (reference sequence). This CDR3 is 15 amino acids long. This chain's CDR3 is CASSRKRGGVYEQYF. The CDR3 coding sequence is TGTGCCAGCAGTCGAAAAAGGGGGGGGGTCTACGAGCAGTACTTC.

The genes are TRBV14 and TRBJ1-2; D gene ambiguous. The CDR3 is 13 residues long. V lost 4 bases to trimming and J lost 7 bases, with 13 bases between them. Germline CDR1 reads SGHDN; CDR2 reads FVKESK. The CDR3 loop reads CASSPAPGVGYTF. The CDR3 DNA follows: TGTGCCAGCAGCCCGGCGCCCGGGGTTGGCTACACCTTC.

This clone showed up just once. The chain has TRBV19 and TRBJ1-6, with D possibly matching TRBD1 (6 bases). Germline-derived CDR1 and CDR2 are LNHDA and SQIVND (reference sequence). The CDR3 length is 16 residues. Trimming took 6 bases from V and 2 from J, leaving 14 bases between them. The DNA of the CDR3 is TGTGCCAGTAGCGACCTCGGACAGACCTATAATTCACCCCTCCACTTT. Protein sequence: CASSDLGQTYNSPLHF.

This clone was detected ten times or more. This chain links TRBV19 with TRBJ1-6, with D hard to call. The CDR3 is 17 amino acids. The V gene's germline CDR1 is LNHDA and CDR2 SQIVND (reference sequence). The V gene lost 5 bases and the J gene lost 0 bases, with 14 bases spanning the gap. The CDR3 is CASSPDITSSYNSPLHF. CDR3 DNA sequence: TGTGCCAGTAGTCCCGACATAACTTCCTCCTATAATTCACCCCTCCACTTT. The full variable domain, completed using reference TRBV19 and TRBJ1-6, is DGGITQSPKYLFRKEGQNVTLSCEQNLNHDAMYWYRQDPGQGLRLIYYSQIVNDFQKGDIAEGYSVSREKKESFPLTVTSAQKNPTAFYLCASSPDITSSYNSPLHFGNGTRLTVT.

J is TRBJ2-3 and V is TRBV9; TRBD2 matches 13 bases. Looked up from germline, CDR1 is SGDLS and CDR2 is YYNGEE. This CDR3 has 15 residues. The ends lost 3 bases at V and 8 bases at J; junction bases unmatched: 6. The CDR3: CASSGTSGGLGTQYF. CDR3 in DNA: TGTGCCAGCAGCGGGACTAGCGGGGGATTGGGTACGCAGTATTTT.

The chain employs TRBV9 and TRBJ1-3; TRBD1 is a possible D gene (5 bases). The CDR3 has 18 amino acids. V was shortened by 0 bases and J by 0 bases, with 16 bases between the two germline ends. CDR1 SGDLS and CDR2 YYNGEE come from the germline V gene. This CDR3 reads CASSVAPPDRVSGNTIYF. DNA for the CDR3: TGTGCCAGCAGCGTAGCCCCCCCCGACAGAGTCTCTGGAAACACCATATATTTT.

The rearrangement uses TRBV5-5 and TRBJ2-5; possibly TRBD2 for D (6 bases). This CDR3 is 15 amino acids long. Trimming removed 4 bases from V and 5 bases from J, with 18 bases in between. Germline CDR1 is SGHKS and CDR2 is YYEKEE (reference sequence). The CDR3 region is CASSSLGTPGETQYF. In nucleotides, the CDR3 is TGTGCCAGCAGCAGCTTAGGGACTCCTGGGGAGACCCAGTACTTC.

V gene TRBV4-1 combines with J gene TRBJ1-2, with a tentative D call TRBD1 (6 bases). V was pared by 5 bases and J by 3 bases, with 10 bases between. Germline assignment: CDR1 MGHRA and CDR2 YSYEKL. The CDR3 has 13 amino acids. In DNA form, the CDR3 reads TGCGCCAGCAGCTCCCGGACAGACTATGGCTACACCTTC. Residues: CASSSRTDYGYTF.

The chain links TRBV5-4 to TRBJ2-2; 8 nucleotides agree with TRBD2. The CDR3 contains 16 residues. With 5 bases clipped from V and 2 bases from J, the junction kept 8 bases outside the gene matches. Germline values: CDR1 SGHNT, CDR2 YYREEE (reference sequence). The CDR3, as DNA: TGTGCCAGCAGACCGCGGGGGGCCGTAAACACCGGGGAGCTGTTTTTT. It is translated as CASRPRGAVNTGELFF. The whole variable domain, remainder taken from reference TRBV5-4 and TRBJ2-2, is ETGVTQSPTHLIKTRGQQVTLRCSSQSGHNTVSWYQQALGQGPQFIFQYYREEENGRGNFPPRFSGLQFPNYSSELNVNALELDDSALYLCASRPRGAVNTGELFFGEGSRLTVL.

The genes are TRBV7-9 and TRBJ2-3, with unresolved D. The CDR3 has 15 amino acids. Germline CDR1 is SEHNR and CDR2 is FQNEAQ (reference sequence). V was pared by 5 bases and J by 1 base, with 13 bases between. The CDR3 bases are TGTGCCAGCAGCCCTCGACCCGGAGGCACAGATACGCAGTATTTT. It yields the protein CASSPRPGGTDTQYF.

The rearrangement links TRBV12-3 or TRBV12-4 to TRBJ1-2; D remains unclear. The CDR3 covers 13 residues. Trimming pared 3 bases from V and 4 bases from J, leaving 9 bases between. In DNA form, the CDR3 reads TGTGCCAGCAGTTTTTCAGCGCCCTATGGCTACACCTTC. Its translation is CASSFSAPYGYTF.

The chain joins TRBV21-1 to TRBJ2-1; the table gives TRBD1 as D, unverified against the DNA. TRBV21-1 is described as a pseudogene. This CDR3 comprises 13 residues. The DNA of the CDR3 is TGTGCCAGCAGCGGACAGGGGAAAAATGAGCAGTTCTTC. The encoded protein is CASSGQGKNEQFF.

This clone was seen only once. The CDR3 DNA is TGCGCCAGCAGTGGTGGGGGGACGGATGGCTACACCTTC. It codes for CASSGGGTDGYTF. The chain employs TRBV5-1 and TRBJ1-2, with a weak D call TRBD1 (5 bases). V was shortened by 5 bases and J by 6 bases, with 14 bases between the two germline ends. This CDR3 spans 13 amino acids. Germline CDR1 and CDR2: SGHRS and YFSETQ.

The chain couples TRBV5-1 to TRBJ2-5, with 9 nucleotides matching TRBD2. The junction had 12 bases not matched to a gene; V was cut back by 4 bases and J by 5 bases. Germline V gene sequence: CDR1 SGHRS, CDR2 YFSETQ. The length of the CDR3 is 16 residues. This CDR3 is CASSRGSGGRGETQYF. The CDR3 DNA is TGCGCCAGCAGCAGAGGTAGCGGGGGCCGGGGGGAGACCCAGTACTTC.

The V call is TRBV6-5, the J call TRBJ1-6; D possibly corresponds to TRBD1 (5 bases). The CDR3 spans 14 residues. The V gene lost 2 bases and the J gene lost 10 bases, with 12 bases spanning the gap. The germline V gene encodes CDR1 MNHEY and CDR2 SVGAGI. The CDR3 reads CASSYVARASPLHF. The CDR3 region has the DNA TGTGCCAGCAGTTACGTAGCCAGGGCCTCACCCCTCCACTTT.

The chain is built from TRBV28 and TRBJ1-2, with TRBD1 matching over 10 bases. This CDR3 is 20 amino acids long. CDR1 and CDR2 from the germline V gene are MDHEN and SYDVKM. V was pared by 7 bases and J by 0 bases, with 20 bases of the junction left unmatched. CDR3 residues: CASTSWGLRQGALTNYGYTF. In nucleotides, the CDR3 is TGTGCCAGCACCTCTTGGGGGCTCAGACAGGGGGCCCTTACTAACTATGGCTACACCTTC.